What follows describes a single T cell receptor beta chain. Sequenced by immunoSEQ multiplex PCR; TCRdb stores in-frame clones only, minus some. The top ten hold about 0.9% of the sample, which has more than 95,000 clones, roughly nine tenths seen once. This record comes from a study of T cell changes during pregnancy in multiple sclerosis. The trim removed 8 bases at V and 6 bases at J, leaving 8 bases unmatched. CDR3 size: 13 residues. Germline V gene lookup returns CDR1 MNHNS and CDR2 SASEGT. The rearrangement joins TRBV6-1 to TRBJ2-7; 9 bases line up with TRBD1. The material sequenced was peripheral blood, taken after pregnancy. The receptor was derived from a female donor with multiple sclerosis, enrolled in a pregnancy study. This CDR3 reads CASHRDREGEQYF. The CDR3, as DNA: TGTGCCAGCCACCGGGACAGGGAAGGCGAGCAGTACTTC.